This TCR beta chain was recovered during a study of T cell responses to AZD1222 COVID-19 vaccine. The study, taken as a whole, reports: Donors were mostly white British, more females; clonal diversity possibly underestimated.

This clone was observed a single time. Its specificity is unknown. The CDR3 runs 15 residues. Germline CDR1 reads ENHRY; CDR2 reads SYGVKD. Losses at the gene ends were 4 bases for V and 6 bases for J; bases not matched to a gene: 8. Libraries were prepared by immunoSEQ multiplex PCR; TCRdb keeps only in-frame clonotypes and omits some of them. The repertoire consists of just under 35,000 clones, with 80% to 90% occurring once and the leading ten covering approximately 6.2%. This chain uses TRBV10-3 with TRBJ2-7; 11 bases are a match to TRBD2. The sample in question was peripheral blood, obtained on day 0 of AZD1222 vaccination. The receptor was isolated from an adult in good health. The CDR3 spells CAISATSGNRVEQYF. The CDR3 DNA reads TGTGCCATCAGTGCGACTAGCGGGAACAGGGTCGAGCAGTACTTC.